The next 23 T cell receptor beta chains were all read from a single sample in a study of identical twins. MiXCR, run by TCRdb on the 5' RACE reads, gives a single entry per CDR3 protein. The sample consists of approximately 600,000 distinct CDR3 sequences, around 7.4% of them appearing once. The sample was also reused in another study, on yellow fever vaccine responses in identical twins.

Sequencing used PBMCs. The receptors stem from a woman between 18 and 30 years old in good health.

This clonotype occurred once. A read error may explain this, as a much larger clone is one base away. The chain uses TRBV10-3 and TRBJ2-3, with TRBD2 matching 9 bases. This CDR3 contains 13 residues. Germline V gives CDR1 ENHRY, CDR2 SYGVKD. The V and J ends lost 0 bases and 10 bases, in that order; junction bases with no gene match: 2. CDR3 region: CAISESIAGAQYF. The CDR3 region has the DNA TGTGCCATCAGTGAGTCCATAGCGGGGGCGCAGTATTTT.

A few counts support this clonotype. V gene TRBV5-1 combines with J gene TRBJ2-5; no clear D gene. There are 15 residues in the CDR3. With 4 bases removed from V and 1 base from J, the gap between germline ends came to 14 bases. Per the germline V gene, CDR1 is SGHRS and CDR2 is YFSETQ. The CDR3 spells CASSLSPTAQETQYF. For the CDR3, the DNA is TGCGCCAGCAGCCTTAGCCCCACGGCCCAAGAGACCCAGTACTTC.

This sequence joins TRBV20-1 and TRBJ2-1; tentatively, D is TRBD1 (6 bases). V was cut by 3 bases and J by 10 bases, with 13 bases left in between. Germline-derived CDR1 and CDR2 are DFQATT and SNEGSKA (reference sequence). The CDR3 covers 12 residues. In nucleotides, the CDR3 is TGCAGTGCTAGCAGGGGCACCCTAGAGCAGTTCTTC. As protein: CSASRGTLEQFF.

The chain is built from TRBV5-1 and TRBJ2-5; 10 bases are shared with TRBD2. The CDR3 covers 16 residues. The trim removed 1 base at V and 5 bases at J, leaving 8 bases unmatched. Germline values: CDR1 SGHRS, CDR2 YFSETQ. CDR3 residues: CASSLMASGGAETQYF. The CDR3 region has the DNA TGCGCCAGCAGCTTGATGGCTAGCGGGGGAGCGGAGACCCAGTACTTC.

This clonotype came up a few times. CDR3 loop: CSALLSNTGELFF. In nucleotides, the CDR3 is TGCAGTGCTCTCTTATCGAACACCGGGGAGCTGTTTTTT. The V call is TRBV20-1, the J call TRBJ2-2, with unresolved D. This CDR3 spans 13 amino acids. Trimming shortened V by 5 bases and J by 0 bases, and 7 bases separated the two germline ends. Germline loops: CDR1 DFQATT, CDR2 SNEGSKA (reference sequence).

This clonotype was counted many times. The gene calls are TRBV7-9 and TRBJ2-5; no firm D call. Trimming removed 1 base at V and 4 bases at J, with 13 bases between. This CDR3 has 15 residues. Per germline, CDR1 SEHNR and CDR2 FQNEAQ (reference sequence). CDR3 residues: CASSLEFLTGETQYF. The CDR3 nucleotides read TGTGCCAGCAGCTTAGAATTTTTGACCGGAGAGACCCAGTACTTC.

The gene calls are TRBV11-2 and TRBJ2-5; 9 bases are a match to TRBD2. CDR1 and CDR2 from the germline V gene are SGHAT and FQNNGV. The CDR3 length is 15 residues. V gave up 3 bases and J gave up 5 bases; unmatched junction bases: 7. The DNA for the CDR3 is TGTGCCAGCAGCTTTTTAGGACTAGCGTTGGAGACCCAGTACTTC. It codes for CASSFLGLALETQYF. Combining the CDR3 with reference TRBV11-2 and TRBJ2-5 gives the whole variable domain EAGVAQSPRYKIIEKRQSVAFWCNPISGHATLYWYQQILGQGPKLLIQFQNNGVVDDSQLPKDRFSAERLKGVDSTLKIQPAKLEDSAVYLCASSFLGLALETQYFGPGTRLLVL.

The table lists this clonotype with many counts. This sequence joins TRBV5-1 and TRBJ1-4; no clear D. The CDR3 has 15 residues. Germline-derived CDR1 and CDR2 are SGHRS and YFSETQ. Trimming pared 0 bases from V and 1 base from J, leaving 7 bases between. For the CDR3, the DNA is TGCGCCAGCAGCTTGGAGATAGGAACTAATGAAAAACTGTTTTTT. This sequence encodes CASSLEIGTNEKLFF. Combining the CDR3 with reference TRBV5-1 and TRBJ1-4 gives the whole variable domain KAGVTQTPRYLIKTRGQQVTLSCSPISGHRSVSWYQQTPGQGLQFLFEYFSETQRNKGNFPGRFSGRQFSNSRSEMNVSTLELGDSALYLCASSLEIGTNEKLFFGSGTQLSVL.

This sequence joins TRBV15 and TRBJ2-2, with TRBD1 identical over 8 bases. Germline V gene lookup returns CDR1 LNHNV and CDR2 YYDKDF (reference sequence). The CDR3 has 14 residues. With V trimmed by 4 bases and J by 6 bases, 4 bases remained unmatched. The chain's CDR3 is CATSTDRASGELFF. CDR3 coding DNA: TGTGCCACCAGCACGGACAGGGCTTCCGGGGAGCTGTTTTTT.

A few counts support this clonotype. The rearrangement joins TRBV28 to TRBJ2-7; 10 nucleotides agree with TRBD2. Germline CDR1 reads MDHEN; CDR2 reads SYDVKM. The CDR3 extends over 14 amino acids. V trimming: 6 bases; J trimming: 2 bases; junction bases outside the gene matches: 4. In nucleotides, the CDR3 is TGTGCCAGCAGGGGAGCGGGAGGGACCTACGAGCAGTACTTC. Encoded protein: CASRGAGGTYEQYF. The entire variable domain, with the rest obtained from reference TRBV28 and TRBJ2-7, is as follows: DVKVTQSSRYLVKRTGEKVFLECVQDMDHENMFWYRQDPGLGLRLIYFSYDVKMKEKGDIPEGYSVSREKKERFSLILESASTNQTSMYLCASRGAGGTYEQYFGPGTRLTVT.

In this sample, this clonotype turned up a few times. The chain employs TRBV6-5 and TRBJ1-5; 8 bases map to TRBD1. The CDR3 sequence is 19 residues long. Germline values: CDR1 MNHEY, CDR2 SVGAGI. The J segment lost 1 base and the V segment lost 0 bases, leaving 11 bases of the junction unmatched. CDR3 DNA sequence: TGTGCCAGCAGTTACTCCGGACAGGGCGAAGGCTGGAGCAATCAGCCCCAGCATTTT. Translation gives CASSYSGQGEGWSNQPQHF.

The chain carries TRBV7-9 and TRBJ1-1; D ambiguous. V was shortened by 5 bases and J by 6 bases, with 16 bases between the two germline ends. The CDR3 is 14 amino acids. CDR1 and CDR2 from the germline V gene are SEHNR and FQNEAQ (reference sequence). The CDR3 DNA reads TGTGCCAGCAGCCCCCCTGCTCAGTTGTCTGAAGCTTTCTTT. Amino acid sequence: CASSPPAQLSEAFF.

CDR3 region: CSARGRGATGELFF. CDR3 sequence (DNA): TGCAGTGCTAGGGGTCGGGGTGCCACCGGGGAGCTGTTTTTT. This chain links TRBV20-1 with TRBJ2-2; possibly TRBD2 for D (5 bases). Per germline, CDR1 DFQATT and CDR2 SNEGSKA (reference sequence). This CDR3 spans 14 amino acids. V lost 3 bases and J lost 4, with 12 bases in between.

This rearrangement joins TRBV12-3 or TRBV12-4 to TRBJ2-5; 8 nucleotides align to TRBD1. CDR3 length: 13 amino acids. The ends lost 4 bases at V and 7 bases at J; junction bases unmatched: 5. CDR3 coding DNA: TGTGCCAGCAGTTCGGACCAGGGGGCGACCCAGTACTTC. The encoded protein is CASSSDQGATQYF.

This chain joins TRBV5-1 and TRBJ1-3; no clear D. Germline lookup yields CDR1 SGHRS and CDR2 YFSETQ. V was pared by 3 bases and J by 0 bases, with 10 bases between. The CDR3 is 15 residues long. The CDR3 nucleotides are TGCGCCAGCAGCTCCGGGCCCACCTCTGGAAACACCATATATTTT. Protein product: CASSSGPTSGNTIYF.

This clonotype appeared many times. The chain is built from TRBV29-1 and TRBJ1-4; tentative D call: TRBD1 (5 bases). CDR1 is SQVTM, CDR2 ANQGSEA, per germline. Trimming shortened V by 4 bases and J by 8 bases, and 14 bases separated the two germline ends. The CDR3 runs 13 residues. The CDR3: CSVGGGSGEKLFF. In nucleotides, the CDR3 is TGCAGCGTTGGTGGGGGGAGTGGCGAAAAACTGTTTTTT.

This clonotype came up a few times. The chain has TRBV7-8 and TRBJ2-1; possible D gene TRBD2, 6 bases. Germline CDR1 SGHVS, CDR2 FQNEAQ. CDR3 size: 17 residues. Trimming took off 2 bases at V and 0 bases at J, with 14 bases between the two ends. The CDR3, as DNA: TGTGCCAGCAGCTTACGGGGTGGAGGGGACTCCTACAATGAGCAGTTCTTC. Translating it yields CASSLRGGGDSYNEQFF.

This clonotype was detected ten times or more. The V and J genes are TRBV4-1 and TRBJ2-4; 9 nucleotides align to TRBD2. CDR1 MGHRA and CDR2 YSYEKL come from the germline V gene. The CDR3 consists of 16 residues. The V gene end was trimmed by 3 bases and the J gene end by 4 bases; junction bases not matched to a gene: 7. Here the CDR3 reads CASSHAGGGLKNIQYF. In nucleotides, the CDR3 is TGCGCCAGCAGCCATGCGGGGGGGGGGCTAAAAAACATTCAGTACTTC.

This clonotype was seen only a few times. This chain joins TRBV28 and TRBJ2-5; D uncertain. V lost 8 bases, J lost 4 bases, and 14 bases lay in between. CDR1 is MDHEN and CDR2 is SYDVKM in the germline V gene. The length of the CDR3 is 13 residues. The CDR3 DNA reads TGTGCCAGCCGAGACCCACTCGGAGAGACCCAGTACTTC. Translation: CASRDPLGETQYF.

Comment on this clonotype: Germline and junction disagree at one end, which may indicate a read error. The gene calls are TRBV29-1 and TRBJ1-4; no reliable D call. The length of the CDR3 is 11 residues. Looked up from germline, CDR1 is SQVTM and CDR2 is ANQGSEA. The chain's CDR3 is CSSTTNEKLFF. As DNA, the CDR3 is TGTTCCTCTACAACTAATGAAAAACTGTTTTTT.

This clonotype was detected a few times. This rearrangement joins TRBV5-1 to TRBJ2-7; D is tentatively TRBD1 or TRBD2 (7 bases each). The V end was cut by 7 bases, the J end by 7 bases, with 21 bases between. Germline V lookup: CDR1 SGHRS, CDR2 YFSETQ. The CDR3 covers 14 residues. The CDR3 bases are TGCGCCAGCGCAACTTCAGGGGGGGCTCGGGAGCAGTACGTC. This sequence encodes CASATSGGAREQYV.

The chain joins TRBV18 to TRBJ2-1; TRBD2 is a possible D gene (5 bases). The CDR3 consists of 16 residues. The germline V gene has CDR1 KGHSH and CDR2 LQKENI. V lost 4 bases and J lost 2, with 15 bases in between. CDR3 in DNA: TGTGCCAGCTCACTGGTGGTTTCAGCGGCCTACAATGAGCAGTTCTTC. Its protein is CASSLVVSAAYNEQFF.

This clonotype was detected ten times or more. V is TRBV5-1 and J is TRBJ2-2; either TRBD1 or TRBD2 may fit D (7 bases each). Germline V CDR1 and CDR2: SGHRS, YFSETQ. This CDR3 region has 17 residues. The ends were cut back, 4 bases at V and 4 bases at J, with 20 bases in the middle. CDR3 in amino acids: CASSPLRGGLITGELFF. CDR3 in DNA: TGCGCCAGCAGCCCCCTCAGGGGGGGACTAATCACCGGGGAGCTGTTTTTT.